This T cell receptor beta chain was captured in a study of blood T cell repertoires in COVID-19. Turning to the study itself: From the United States, Italy and Spain came samples of acute and convalescent COVID-19. In each case, the material was cDNA or gDNA derived from T cells, B-cell-depleted T cells, or PBMCs.

Clones were sequenced by immunoSEQ multiplex PCR, and TCRdb holds only the in-frame ones, with some missing. Among around 250,000 clones, under 90% were seen once, and the ten largest hold 8% to 9.5%. The V gene lost 3 bases and the J gene lost 5 bases, with 9 bases spanning the gap. CDR3 length: 13 residues. From germline, CDR1 is ENHRY and CDR2 SYGVKD. The receptor comes from a human donor in a cohort sampled during active COVID-19. The genes are TRBV10-3 and TRBJ2-3; D is possibly TRBD2 (5 bases). Sequencing input: peripheral blood. The CDR3 bases are TGTGCCATCAGTGACCTCGAGGGAGATACGCAGTATTTT. This translates into CAISDLEGDTQYF.